The TCR beta chain described here comes from a study of blood T cell repertoires in COVID-19. Study in general: COVID-19 samples from acute and convalescent phases originated in the United States, Italy and Spain. Nucleic acid was either cDNA or gDNA, and it came from T cells, B-cell-depleted T cells, or PBMCs.

CDR1 and CDR2 (germline): MNHNY, SVGAGI (reference sequence). Deletions cut 0 bases from V and 8 bases from J, with 10 bases between. CDR3 size: 13 residues. Original processing methods: Amplified reference gene primers provided the basis for estimating nucleated cell counts. Method: immunoSEQ multiplex PCR; TCRdb's copy keeps in-frame clones and lacks some. Clonal size and the V and J genes are those of that table, whereas D and trimming came from the DNA. This table has fewer than 150,000 clones, about 85% appearing once. This clonotype was sampled from a human donor in a cohort sampled during active COVID-19. The chain is built from TRBV6-6 and TRBJ2-5; D gene ambiguous. Sequencing input: peripheral blood. CDR3 sequence: CASSYSSTPTQYF. The CDR3, as DNA: TGTGCCAGCAGTTACTCATCGACACCAACCCAGTACTTC.